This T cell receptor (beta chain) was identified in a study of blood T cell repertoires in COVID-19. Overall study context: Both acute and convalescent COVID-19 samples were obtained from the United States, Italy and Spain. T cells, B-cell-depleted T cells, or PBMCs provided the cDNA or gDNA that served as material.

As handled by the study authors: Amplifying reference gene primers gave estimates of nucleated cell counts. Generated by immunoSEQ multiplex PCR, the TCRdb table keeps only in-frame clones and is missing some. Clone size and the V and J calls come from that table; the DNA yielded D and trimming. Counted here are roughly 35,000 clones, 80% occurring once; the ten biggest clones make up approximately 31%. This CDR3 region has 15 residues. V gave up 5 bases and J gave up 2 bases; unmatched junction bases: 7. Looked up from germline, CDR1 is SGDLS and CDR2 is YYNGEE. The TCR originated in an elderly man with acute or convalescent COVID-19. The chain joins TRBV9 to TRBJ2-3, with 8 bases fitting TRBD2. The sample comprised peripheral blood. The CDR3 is CASSSPSGYTDTQYF. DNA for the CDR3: TGTGCCAGCAGTTCTCCTAGCGGGTACACAGATACGCAGTATTTT.